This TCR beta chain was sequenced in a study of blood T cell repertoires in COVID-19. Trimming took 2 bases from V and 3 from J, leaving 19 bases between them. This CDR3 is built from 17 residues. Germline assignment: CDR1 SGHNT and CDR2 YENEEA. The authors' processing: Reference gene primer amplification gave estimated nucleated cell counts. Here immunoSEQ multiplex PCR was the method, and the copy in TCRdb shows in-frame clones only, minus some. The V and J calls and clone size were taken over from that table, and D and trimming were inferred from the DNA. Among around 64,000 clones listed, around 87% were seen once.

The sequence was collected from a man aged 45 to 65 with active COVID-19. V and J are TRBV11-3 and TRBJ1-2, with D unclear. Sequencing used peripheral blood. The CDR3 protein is CASSLSSPPPRDYGYTF. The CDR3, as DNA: TGTGCCAGCAGCTTATCATCTCCACCCCCCCGGGACTATGGCTACACCTTC.